The entry below describes one T cell receptor beta chain. Antigen unknown. The sample comes from a study of shared clonotypes between healthy human individuals. Trimming stripped 6 bases from V and 5 bases from J, with 11 bases between. CDR3 size: 12 residues. The germline CDR1 and CDR2 sequences are MDHEN and SYDVKM. The DNA input per sorted-subset replicate PCR was roughly 180 ng, corresponding to tens of thousands of T cell genomes. As processed by the authors: ImmunoSEQ sequences covered only the junction and lacked quality scores; filtering therefore differed. Sequenced by immunoSEQ multiplex PCR; TCRdb stores in-frame clones only, minus some. For V, J and clone size, that table is used; D and trimming come from the DNA. The table records approximately 640,000 clones, roughly 87% of them present only once. Participating donors were healthy, HIV-negative adults free of recent acute infections or vaccinations.

Overall study findings and caveats: Read depth was anticipated to influence clonotype sharing among donors.

Sequencing was done on a sample of memory CD8+ T cells from PBMCs. The subset here: CD45RO+ cells pooled with CCR7-negative TemRA cells. This sequence joins TRBV28 and TRBJ2-7, with D tentatively TRBD2 (5 bases). This TCR was recovered from a man younger than 30 in good health. Some clones in this sample may be carry-over from other donors' samples. Written as DNA, the CDR3 is TGTGCCAGCAGCTCTCTAGCCCACGAGCAGTACTTC. This gives the protein CASSSLAHEQYF.